Described below is a single T cell receptor beta chain sequence and its context. Study processing details: Quantification of nucleated cells was approximated via reference gene primer amplification. Here immunoSEQ multiplex PCR was the method, and the copy in TCRdb shows in-frame clones only, minus some. Clone size and V and J calls were adopted from that table, with D and trimming inferred from the DNA. The profile shows roughly 160,000 clones, roughly four fifths of them singletons. These data are taken from a study of blood T cell repertoires in COVID-19. The overall study: The analysed material was cDNA or gDNA that came from T cells, B-cell-depleted T cells, or PBMCs.

Per germline, CDR1 SNHLY and CDR2 FYNNEI. Trimming removed 6 bases from V and 5 bases from J, with 11 bases in between. The CDR3 extends over 14 amino acids. Sequencing used PBMCs or T cells enriched from blood (not recorded which). This clonotype was obtained from a man aged 50 or older who had recovered from COVID-19. The chain has TRBV2 and TRBJ1-6; D is unclear. DNA for the CDR3: TGTGCCAGCAGAGCGGGCCTTAATAATTCACCCCTCCACTTT. Residues: CASRAGLNNSPLHF. Filled out from reference TRBV2 and TRBJ1-6, the complete variable domain reads EPEVTQTPSHQVTQMGQEVILRCVPISNHLYFYWYRQILGQKVEFLVSFYNNEISEKSEIFDDQFSVERPDGSNFTLKIRSTKLEDSAMYFCASRAGLNNSPLHFGNGTRLTVT.